This is a list of T cell receptor beta chains from one sample in a study of TIL therapy for anti-PD-1-resistant metastatic lung cancer. TCRdb's table, derived via immunoSEQ multiplex PCR, lists solely in-frame clones and lacks some. Found here are thousands of clones, roughly 69% of them singletons; the top ten hold 7%. This material consisted of tumor tissue, taken at baseline. The receptors derive from a person between 25 and 80 years old with non-small cell lung cancer. CDR3s include the opening cysteine and the closing phenylalanine or tryptophan. D genes are given only for firm matches. Expanded clones are given a class, and other clones once, few, many or no size at all.

J: TRBJ2-7; size: few; V: TRBV7-2; D: .; DNA: TGTGCCAGCAGCCAGAACCTTTACGAGCAGTACTTC; CDR3: CASSQNLYEQYF
J: TRBJ1-1; size: .; V: TRBV11-3; D: .; DNA: TGTGCCAGCAGCCCTCGCGGGGAGCACCCCCATGAAGCTTTCTTT; CDR3: CASSPRGEHPHEAFF
J: TRBJ1-5; size: .; V: TRBV19; D: .; DNA: TGTGCCAGTAGTATCTACAGCCATAGCAATCAGCCCCAGCATTTT; CDR3: CASSIYSHSNQPQHF
J: TRBJ2-3; size: .; V: TRBV4-2; D: TRBD1; DNA: TGTGCCAGCAGCCAAGCACCGGGACAGGGGGCAGATACGCAGTATTTT; CDR3: CASSQAPGQGADTQYF
J: TRBJ2-2; size: large; V: TRBV2; D: TRBD2; DNA: TGTGCCAGCAGTGAATCTGTTTCGGGACTAGCTGCGAACACCGGGGAGCTGTTTTTT; CDR3: CASSESVSGLAANTGELFF
J: TRBJ2-3; size: medium-sized; V: TRBV11-2; D: .; DNA: TGTGCCAGCAGCCCCCCGGTGGGCGGAGATACGCAGTATTTT; CDR3: CASSPPVGGDTQYF
J: TRBJ1-6; size: .; V: TRBV9; D: TRBD1; DNA: TGTGCCAGCAGCGGCCGACAGGGGAGCTCCTATAATTCACCCCTCCACTTT; CDR3: CASSGRQGSSYNSPLHF
J: TRBJ1-6; size: .; V: TRBV7-9; D: TRBD1; DNA: TGTGCCAGCAGCTTAATCGAGACAGGGGCACCCCTCCACTTT; CDR3: CASSLIETGAPLHF
J: TRBJ1-2; size: once; V: TRBV20-1; D: .; DNA: TGCAGTGCTACGACGAATGGCTACACCTTC; CDR3: CSATTNGYTF
J: TRBJ1-2; size: .; V: TRBV2; D: .; DNA: TGTGCCAGCAGGTTGGGAGGTGGTGCTGGCTACACCTTC; CDR3: CASRLGGGAGYTF
J: TRBJ1-6; size: .; V: TRBV23-1; D: TRBD1; DNA: TGCGCCAGCAGTCAATCGATATTCTGGACAGGAGATTCACCCCTCCACTTT; CDR3: CASSQSIFWTGDSPLHF
J: TRBJ2-7; size: .; V: TRBV27; D: TRBD2; DNA: TGTGCCAGCAGTACCTCAGCGGGGGGCCCTACCTACGAGCAGTACTTC; CDR3: CASSTSAGGPTYEQYF
J: TRBJ1-6; size: few; V: TRBV7-2; D: .; DNA: TGTGCCAGCAGCTTAGGATCAGGGGTGGGCTCACCCCTCCACTTT; CDR3: CASSLGSGVGSPLHF
J: TRBJ2-2; size: .; V: TRBV27; D: TRBD2; DNA: TGTGCCAGCACCAGCGGGGACGGCACCGGGGAGCTGTTTTTT; CDR3: CASTSGDGTGELFF
J: TRBJ2-3; size: .; V: TRBV5-1; D: .; DNA: TGCGCCAGCAGCCCCCTGACTGTACCCTGGGATACGCAGTATTTT; CDR3: CASSPLTVPWDTQYF
J: TRBJ1-1; size: .; V: TRBV4-2; D: .; DNA: TGTGCCAGCAGCCAAGAGAGTAGGGGGTGGCTCAACTTGGGGACTGAAGCTTTCTTT; CDR3: CASSQESRGWLNLGTEAFF
J: TRBJ2-4; size: .; V: TRBV5-8; D: TRBD1; DNA: TGTGCCAGCAGCTTGCCGAGCTTTAACAGGGGGCTGGCCAAAAACATTCAGTACTTC; CDR3: CASSLPSFNRGLAKNIQYF
J: TRBJ1-3; size: .; V: TRBV28; D: TRBD1; DNA: TGTGCCAGCAGTTTTCGGAGGGGGCTAGCGCGGAACACCATATATTTT; CDR3: CASSFRRGLARNTIYF
J: TRBJ2-2; size: once; V: TRBV9; D: .; DNA: TGTGCCAGCAGCGTAGGATGGACCCTGAACACCGGGGAGCTGTTTTTT; CDR3: CASSVGWTLNTGELFF
J: TRBJ2-1; size: .; V: TRBV10-2; D: .; DNA: TGCGCCAGCAGTGAGTCAGGGAATGAGCAGTTCTTC; CDR3: CASSESGNEQFF
J: TRBJ2-2; size: .; V: TRBV19; D: .; DNA: TGTGCCAGTAGTATAGATCTATCGGGGACCGGGGAGCTGTTTTTT; CDR3: CASSIDLSGTGELFF
J: TRBJ1-4; size: .; V: TRBV7-6; D: .; DNA: TGTGCCAGCAGCTTAGAGGCGGGTCGGGAAAAACTGTTTTTT; CDR3: CASSLEAGREKLFF
J: TRBJ2-3; size: .; V: TRBV9; D: .; DNA: TGTGCCAGCAGCGTAGACACAGATACGCAGTATTTT; CDR3: CASSVDTDTQYF
J: TRBJ1-5; size: few; V: TRBV19; D: .; DNA: TGTGCCAGTAGTATAGTAAATAGCAATCAGCCCCAGCATTTT; CDR3: CASSIVNSNQPQHF
J: TRBJ2-4; size: .; V: TRBV14; D: .; DNA: TGTGCCAGCAGCCCCCGGAAGGGCGGGAACATTCAGTACTTC; CDR3: CASSPRKGGNIQYF
J: TRBJ2-1; size: .; V: TRBV27; D: .; DNA: TGTGCCAGCAGCATAGTTTCGCCCTACAATGAGCAGTTCTTC; CDR3: CASSIVSPYNEQFF
J: TRBJ2-1; size: .; V: TRBV19; D: .; DNA: TGTGCCAGTAGTACAGGACCGCTCCATTACTCCTACAATGAGCAGTTCTTC; CDR3: CASSTGPLHYSYNEQFF
J: TRBJ2-5; size: .; V: TRBV7-7; D: .; DNA: TGTGCCAGCACCAGGCGGTTGTCAGAGACCCAGTACTTC; CDR3: CASTRRLSETQYF
J: TRBJ1-5; size: .; V: TRBV6-1; D: TRBD1; DNA: TGTGCCAGCAGCTCGGGACAGGGGTACAATCAGCCCCAGCATTTT; CDR3: CASSSGQGYNQPQHF
J: TRBJ2-7; size: .; V: TRBV7-2; D: TRBD1; DNA: TGTGCCAGCAGCTACCGGGGACAGCGTTACGAGCAGTACTTC; CDR3: CASSYRGQRYEQYF
J: TRBJ1-2; size: .; V: TRBV28; D: .; DNA: TGTGCCAGCAGTTCGGGGGGTAACTATGGCTACACCTTC; CDR3: CASSSGGNYGYTF
J: TRBJ1-3; size: .; V: TRBV9; D: TRBD1; DNA: TGTGCCAGCAGCGAGGGACAGGGTAGGGGAAACACCATATATTTT; CDR3: CASSEGQGRGNTIYF
J: TRBJ2-3; size: few; V: TRBV19; D: .; DNA: TGTGCCAGTAGTTTCCGGGTTACAGATACGCAGTATTTT; CDR3: CASSFRVTDTQYF
J: TRBJ2-6; size: .; V: TRBV15; D: .; DNA: TGTGCCACCAGCAGAGATAACTCTGGGGCCAACGTCCTGACTTTC; CDR3: CATSRDNSGANVLTF
J: TRBJ2-7; size: .; V: TRBV7-9; D: .; DNA: TGTGCCAGCAGCTACGCGGGGAGTCGAGGTTACGAGCAGTACTTC; CDR3: CASSYAGSRGYEQYF
J: TRBJ1-1; size: .; V: TRBV6-6; D: .; DNA: TGTGCCAGCAGTGTTGGACAGCCGTTGGGTGAAGCTTTCTTT; CDR3: CASSVGQPLGEAFF
J: TRBJ2-1; size: .; V: TRBV28; D: .; DNA: TGTGCCAGTGTAAGGACCCCCTTCTCTGAGGGTCAGTTCTTC; CDR3: CASVRTPFSEGQFF
J: TRBJ1-1; size: few; V: TRBV15; D: TRBD1; DNA: TGTGCCACCAGCCGGGACAGGCGACTCAACACTGAAGCTTTCTTT; CDR3: CATSRDRRLNTEAFF
J: TRBJ1-2; size: .; V: TRBV13; D: TRBD1; DNA: TGTGCCAGCAGCTCGACAGGGGGCTACGGCTATGGCTACACCTTC; CDR3: CASSSTGGYGYGYTF
J: TRBJ1-3; size: .; V: TRBV5-4; D: TRBD1; DNA: TGTGCCAGCAGCTCTACGGCAGGGAGACAGGGTGGAAACACCATATATTTT; CDR3: CASSSTAGRQGGNTIYF
J: TRBJ2-4; size: .; V: TRBV5-1; D: TRBD2; DNA: TGCGCCAGCAGCTCCCCTAGCGGGGGAAACATTCAGTACTTC; CDR3: CASSSPSGGNIQYF